The text below deals with one T cell receptor (beta chain). The PCR was carried out with 60 Vbeta primers and 13 Jbeta primers. The table came from immunoSEQ multiplex PCR; TCRdb's copy has only in-frame clones and leaves some out. In the table there are about 82,000 clones, around 80% of which are singletons. The source of the sample is a study of cytomegalovirus exposure and HLA in healthy donors. This clonotype was sampled from a human donor in good health. The sequenced material came from PBMCs.

The DNA of the CDR3 is TGTGCCTGGAGTGCCCCACGCGGGGGGACTGGAAACACCATATATTTT. Translated, it gives CAWSAPRGGTGNTIYF. The V call is TRBV30, the J call TRBJ1-3; maybe TRBD1 (5 bases). From germline, CDR1 is GTSNPN and CDR2 SVGIG (reference sequence). The V gene lost 1 base and the J gene lost 2 bases, with 15 bases spanning the gap. The CDR3 totals 16 residues.